Presented here are 31 T cell receptor beta chains from one specimen sequenced in a study of human T cells and chemical hapten exposure. Time point specified: patch test 3, about 24 weeks after DPC sensitization. Treatment noted: therapeutic diphenylcyclopropenone sensitization with weekly scalp DPC. Unfractionated whole blood was the source from which total RNA was extracted. One entry per CDR3 protein results from TCRdb running MiXCR on the RACE reads. This sample yields roughly 38,000 distinct CDR3 sequences, of which more than 8% are seen a single time; 26% belongs to the top ten. The sequences come from whole blood, collected in connection with sensitization to the hapten diphenylcyclopropenone (DPC). These receptor sequences come from a middle-aged man with alopecia areata. Some clones in this sample may be carry-over from other donors' samples.

This clonotype showed up many times. The V and J genes are TRBV6-1 and TRBJ2-7; 9 nucleotides align to TRBD1. Germline V gene data show CDR1 as MNHNS and CDR2 as SASEGT. The CDR3 is 13 amino acids. V was pared by 6 bases and J by 4 bases, with 4 bases of the junction left unmatched. The CDR3 protein is CASRRDRVYEQYF. CDR3 DNA sequence: TGTGCCAGCAGGAGGGACAGGGTTTACGAGCAGTACTTC.

At least ten counts were recorded for this clonotype. J is TRBJ2-3 and V is TRBV3-1; D not certain. The CDR3 extends over 14 amino acids. The germline V gene encodes CDR1 LGHDT and CDR2 YNNKEL (reference sequence). V lost 1 base and J 0 bases, leaving 5 bases between the germline ends. Here the CDR3 DNA reads TGTGCCAGCAGCCAAGTAACAAGCACAGATACGCAGTATTTT. Translating it yields CASSQVTSTDTQYF.

This clonotype was counted only a few times. This rearrangement joins TRBV6-5 to TRBJ2-7, with D possibly matching TRBD2 (5 bases). The V end was cut by 2 bases, the J end by 4 bases, with 12 bases between. The CDR3 has 14 amino acids. Germline values: CDR1 MNHEY, CDR2 SVGAGI. CDR3 in DNA: TGTGCCAGCAGTTACGCGGGCCTTGCTTACGAGCAGTACTTC. Translating gives CASSYAGLAYEQYF.

This clonotype appeared many times. This chain uses TRBV7-8 with TRBJ2-5; no reliable D call. Germline V gives CDR1 SGHVS, CDR2 FQNEAQ. CDR3 length: 16 residues. The V end was cut by 3 bases, the J end by 1 base, with 15 bases between. CDR3 sequence (DNA): TGTGCCAGCAGCTTGTCGGGTCCGGGCGCCCAAGAGACCCAGTACTTC. It specifies CASSLSGPGAQETQYF.

The J gene is TRBJ2-2, the V gene TRBV9; 10 bases line up with TRBD2. The J segment lost 4 bases and the V segment lost 0 bases, leaving 3 bases of the junction unmatched. The germline CDR1 and CDR2 sequences are SGDLS and YYNGEE. This CDR3 is 16 amino acids long. CDR3 bases: TGTGCCAGCAGCGTAGGGCTAGCGGGAGCCACCGGGGAGCTGTTTTTT. The encoded protein is CASSVGLAGATGELFF.

There are a few counts of this clonotype. The V and J genes are TRBV19 and TRBJ2-2; 10 nucleotides line up with TRBD1. This CDR3 is 15 amino acids long. V trimming: 8 bases; J trimming: 7 bases; junction bases outside the gene matches: 10. Germline CDR1 and CDR2: LNHDA and SQIVND (reference sequence). This CDR3 is CASSPDRGHVGELFF. CDR3 nucleotides: TGTGCCAGTTCACCTGACAGGGGGCATGTCGGGGAGCTGTTTTTT.

The table lists this clonotype with many counts. This chain connects TRBV7-3 to TRBJ2-3, with 9 bases fitting TRBD1. The V gene end was trimmed by 5 bases and the J gene end by 1 base; junction bases not matched to a gene: 1. This CDR3 has 14 amino acids. Germline V gene sequence: CDR1 SGHTA, CDR2 FQGTGA. For the CDR3, the DNA is TGTGCCAGCAGCAGACAGGGGGGCACAGATACGCAGTATTTT. This codes for CASSRQGGTDTQYF.

This clonotype showed up many times. CDR3 coding DNA: TGTGCCATCACCGCGGACAGGGGGGACCAAGAGACCCAGTACTTC. Protein: CAITADRGDQETQYF. The chain has TRBV10-3 and TRBJ2-5, with TRBD1 identical over 10 bases. CDR1 and CDR2 from the germline V gene are ENHRY and SYGVKD. V gave up 7 bases and J gave up 0 bases; unmatched junction bases: 5. The CDR3 has 15 amino acids.

This clonotype was counted between two and nine times. V is TRBV7-9 and J is TRBJ2-7; TRBD1 aligns across 9 bases. After removal of 3 bases from V and 3 bases from J, the junction contained 6 bases not matched to a gene. Germline loops: CDR1 SEHNR, CDR2 FQNEAQ (reference sequence). This CDR3 region has 15 residues. Here the CDR3 reads CASSFRGQGGYEQYF. For the CDR3, the DNA is TGTGCCAGCAGCTTTCGGGGACAGGGCGGCTACGAGCAGTACTTC. Variable domain in full (rest from reference TRBV7-9 and TRBJ2-7): DTGVSQNPRHKITKRGQNVTFRCDPISEHNRLYWYRQTLGQGPEFLTYFQNEAQLEKSRLLSDRFSAERPKGSFSTLEIQRTEQGDSAMYLCASSFRGQGGYEQYFGPGTRLTVT.

In this sample, this clonotype turned up many times. The chain uses TRBV5-1 and TRBJ2-5, with 9 bases fitting TRBD1. The V and J ends lost 4 bases and 5 bases, in that order; junction bases with no gene match: 3. CDR3 size: 13 residues. The germline V gene has CDR1 SGHRS and CDR2 YFSETQ. The CDR3 DNA reads TGCGCCAGCAGCCGACAGGGGGATGAGACCCAGTACTTC. This codes for CASSRQGDETQYF.

The rearrangement joins TRBV4-1 to TRBJ2-1; 7 bases map to TRBD2. The germline CDR1 and CDR2 sequences are MGHRA and YSYEKL. There are 16 residues in the CDR3. V was clipped by 7 bases and J by 5 bases; unmatched bases: 14. The CDR3 loop reads CASTLTSGTTNNEQFF. CDR3 nucleotides: TGCGCCAGCACCCTCACCTCCGGGACTACCAACAATGAGCAGTTCTTC.

This clonotype was counted many times. The gene calls are TRBV6-2 or TRBV6-3 and TRBJ2-1, with a weak D call TRBD1 (6 bases). The CDR3 is made up of 16 amino acids. The germline CDR1 and CDR2 sequences are MNHEY and SVGEGT. The V gene lost 5 bases and the J gene lost 0 bases, with 14 bases spanning the gap. The CDR3 region has the DNA TGTGCCAGCAGTACCTACAGGGCCAGCTCCTACAATGAGCAGTTCTTC. Translation gives CASSTYRASSYNEQFF.

This clonotype has ten or more counts. J is TRBJ2-5 and V is TRBV20-1; D unresolved. Per germline, CDR1 DFQATT and CDR2 SNEGSKA (reference sequence). Trimming removed 3 bases from V and 4 bases from J, with 15 bases in between. The CDR3 is 14 amino acids. The CDR3 reads CSASLGPERETQYF. DNA of the CDR3: TGCAGTGCTAGTCTCGGACCAGAACGAGAGACCCAGTACTTC.

The chain joins TRBV6-2 or TRBV6-3 to TRBJ2-7, with TRBD1 matching over 8 bases. CDR1 and CDR2 (germline): MNHEY, SVGEGT. The trim removed 5 bases at V and 2 bases at J, leaving 8 bases unmatched. The CDR3 covers 15 residues. The CDR3 reads CASSVTGGMTYEQYF. CDR3 coding DNA: TGTGCCAGCAGTGTAACAGGGGGGATGACCTACGAGCAGTACTTC.

This clonotype was detected many times. The chain joins TRBV11-1 to TRBJ2-3; no firm D call. The CDR3 is made up of 12 amino acids. Germline V gene lookup returns CDR1 SGHAT and CDR2 FQDESV (reference sequence). V was pared by 4 bases and J by 9 bases, with 11 bases between. CDR3 sequence (DNA): TGTGCCAGCAGCTCCCGGCGCCCGACGCAGTATTTT. Translating it yields CASSSRRPTQYF.

CDR3 DNA sequence: TGTGCCAGCAGCCCTGGGGCCTCTAGAATCTATGAGCAGTTCTTC. Translated: CASSPGASRIYEQFF. The V gene is TRBV7-9, the J gene TRBJ2-1; D is possibly TRBD1 (5 bases). In germline, CDR1 is SEHNR, CDR2 FQNEAQ (reference sequence). V was trimmed by 5 bases and J by 8 bases, leaving 19 bases between them. The CDR3 covers 15 residues.

The table lists this clonotype with many counts. The chain has TRBV5-1 and TRBJ2-7, with D possibly TRBD1 on 6 matching bases. The V end lost 4 bases, the J end lost 1 base, and 12 bases lay between the germline ends. The CDR3 runs to 14 residues. Germline V CDR1 and CDR2: SGHRS, YFSETQ. DNA of the CDR3: TGCGCCAGCAGCCACGACAGGAGATCCTACGAGCAGTACTTC. Its protein product is CASSHDRRSYEQYF.

The chain recombines TRBV29-1 with TRBJ2-7; TRBD1 or TRBD2 may be the D gene (5 bases each). The V end was cut by 4 bases, the J end by 5 bases, with 15 bases between. Looked up from germline, CDR1 is SQVTM and CDR2 is ANQGSEA. The CDR3 contains 13 residues. The CDR3 DNA sequence: TGCAGCGTTGCCGCCATACTAGGGGACGAGCAGTACTTC. Protein: CSVAAILGDEQYF.

This clonotype was seen a handful of times. This sequence joins TRBV20-1 and TRBJ1-2; 7 nucleotides agree with TRBD1. The junction had 8 bases not matched to a gene; V was cut back by 6 bases and J by 1 base. Germline V lookup: CDR1 DFQATT, CDR2 SNEGSKA (reference sequence). The CDR3 covers 14 residues. The chain's CDR3 is CSAGDRAHNYGYTF. The CDR3 region has the DNA TGCAGTGCCGGAGACAGGGCTCATAACTATGGCTACACCTTC.

This clonotype appeared many times. Written as DNA, the CDR3 is TGCGCCAGCAGTGAAGAAGCCAAAAACATTCAGTACTTC. Translated, it gives CASSEEAKNIQYF. The chain couples TRBV10-1 to TRBJ2-4; D is uncertain. Trimming removed 3 bases at V and 0 bases at J, with 3 bases between. Germline CDR1 WNHNN, CDR2 SYGVQD (reference sequence). This CDR3 is 13 amino acids long.

This chain joins TRBV24-1 and TRBJ2-3, with D possibly TRBD1 on 6 matching bases. The CDR3 runs 14 residues. The V end lost 5 bases, the J end lost 2 bases, and 10 bases lay between the germline ends. Germline CDR1 KGHDR, CDR2 SFDVKD. CDR3 sequence reads: CATSGMGATDTQYF. The CDR3 nucleotides read TGTGCCACCAGTGGAATGGGGGCCACAGATACGCAGTATTTT.

This clonotype was seen many times. The chain uses TRBV3-1 and TRBJ2-4; tentatively, D is TRBD2 (6 bases). This CDR3 has 17 amino acids. V lost 4 bases to trimming and J lost 5 bases, with 21 bases between them. Germline V CDR1 and CDR2: LGHDT, YNNKEL (reference sequence). As DNA, the CDR3 is TGTGCCAGCAGCCCCCCGCGAGGGAGGAAGGGCGAAAACATTCAGTACTTC. Translating it yields CASSPPRGRKGENIQYF.

This clonotype was seen at least ten times. The chain links TRBV28 to TRBJ2-7, with D perhaps being TRBD1 or TRBD2 (6 bases each). Between the trimmed V and J ends, which lost 2 bases and 7 bases, there was a span of 12 bases. The germline V gene has CDR1 MDHEN and CDR2 SYDVKM. This CDR3 has 13 residues. The DNA for the CDR3 is TGTGCCAGCAGTTTAGGCCAGGGGAGGGAGCAGTACTTC. The encoded protein is CASSLGQGREQYF.

The chain links TRBV7-9 to TRBJ2-3; 11 positions match TRBD2. J lost 5 bases, V lost 4 bases, and 11 bases had no gene match. This CDR3 has 17 residues. Germline loops: CDR1 SEHNR, CDR2 FQNEAQ (reference sequence). CDR3 sequence: CASSYRRTSGYGDTQYF. CDR3 DNA: TGTGCCAGCAGCTACAGGAGGACTAGCGGGTATGGAGATACGCAGTATTTT.

This clonotype has a handful of counts. The chain has TRBV7-8 and TRBJ2-5, with unresolved D. This CDR3 spans 14 amino acids. With 6 bases removed from V and 3 bases from J, the gap between germline ends came to 14 bases. Germline CDR1 is SGHVS and CDR2 is FQNEAQ. CDR3 sequence reads: CASRPTEAEETQYF. The CDR3 DNA is TGTGCCAGCAGGCCCACCGAGGCAGAAGAGACCCAGTACTTC. Supplemented by reference TRBV7-8 and TRBJ2-5, the full variable domain reads GAGVSQSPRYKVAKRGQDVALRCDPISGHVSLFWYQQALGQGPEFLTYFQNEAQLDKSGLPSDRFFAERPEGSVSTLKIQRTQQEDSAVYLCASRPTEAEETQYFGPGTRLLVL.

This clonotype was counted only a few times. The V and J genes are TRBV27 and TRBJ2-3; possibly TRBD2 for D (6 bases). Per germline, CDR1 MNHEY and CDR2 SMNVEV (reference sequence). With 4 bases removed from V and 2 bases from J, the gap between germline ends came to 13 bases. This CDR3 contains 15 residues. The CDR3 DNA reads as TGTGCCAGCAGTTCAGCGGGCCTCGTCACAGATACGCAGTATTTT. Translated, it gives CASSSAGLVTDTQYF.

This clonotype was recorded a few times. The V call is TRBV28, the J call TRBJ2-1; D gene ambiguous. V was clipped by 5 bases and J by 4 bases, with 9 bases between them. The germline V gene has CDR1 MDHEN and CDR2 SYDVKM. The CDR3 covers 13 residues. The CDR3 is CASSPPEYNEQFF. In nucleotides, the CDR3 is TGTGCCAGCAGTCCCCCGGAGTACAATGAGCAGTTCTTC.

This clonotype is medium-sized in the sample. The V gene is TRBV6-5, the J gene TRBJ1-1, with D possibly being TRBD1 (5 bases). The germline V and J ends were trimmed by 7 bases and 7 bases, with 19 bases remaining between them. Germline values: CDR1 MNHEY, CDR2 SVGAGI. CDR3 length: 14 residues. The CDR3 DNA reads as TGTGCCAGCACCCGAGGTCCAGGGCAAAATGAAGCTTTCTTT. Amino acid sequence: CASTRGPGQNEAFF.

This clonotype was counted only a few times. The rearrangement links TRBV3-1 to TRBJ1-1; D perhaps matches TRBD1 (6 bases). Trimming removed 4 bases at V and 10 bases at J, with 19 bases between. From germline, CDR1 is LGHDT and CDR2 YNNKEL (reference sequence). This CDR3 is 14 amino acids long. This CDR3 is CASSLNDRLRRAFF. Written as DNA, the CDR3 is TGTGCCAGCAGCCTAAACGACAGGCTTAGGAGAGCTTTCTTT.

The sample holds a few counts of this clonotype. The V and J genes are TRBV6-2 or TRBV6-3 and TRBJ2-6, with TRBD2 matching 8 bases. This CDR3 contains 16 residues. The germline gives CDR1 MNHEY, CDR2 SVGEGT. J lost 2 bases, V lost 7 bases, and 7 bases had no gene match. The CDR3 sequence is CASKRRGEAGANVLTF. CDR3 in DNA: TGTGCCAGCAAACGGCGGGGGGAAGCTGGGGCCAACGTCCTGACTTTC.

The chain has TRBV6-1 and TRBJ2-1; 8 bases line up with TRBD2. Germline CDR1 is MNHNS and CDR2 is SASEGT. This CDR3 contains 17 residues. The trim removed 4 bases at V and 0 bases at J, leaving 8 bases unmatched. The CDR3 reads CASSGWRSGSSYNEQFF. CDR3 in DNA: TGTGCCAGCAGTGGTTGGCGGAGCGGGAGCTCCTACAATGAGCAGTTCTTC.